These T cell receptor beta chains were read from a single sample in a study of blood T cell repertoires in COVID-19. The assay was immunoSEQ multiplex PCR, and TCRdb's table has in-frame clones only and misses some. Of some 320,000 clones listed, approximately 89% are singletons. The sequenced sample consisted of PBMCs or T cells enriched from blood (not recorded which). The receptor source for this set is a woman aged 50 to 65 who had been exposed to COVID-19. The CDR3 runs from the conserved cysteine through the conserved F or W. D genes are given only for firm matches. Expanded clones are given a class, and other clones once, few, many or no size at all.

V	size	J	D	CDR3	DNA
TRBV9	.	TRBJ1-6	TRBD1	CASSVGTGNSPLHF	TGTGCCAGCAGCGTCGGGACAGGGAATTCACCCCTCCACTTT
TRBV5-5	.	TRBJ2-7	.	CASSLAPGMVYEQYF	TGTGCCAGCAGCTTGGCTCCAGGGATGGTCTACGAGCAGTACTTC
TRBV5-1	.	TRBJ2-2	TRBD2	CASSLLAGANTGELFF	TGCGCCAGCAGCTTGCTAGCGGGGGCAAACACCGGGGAGCTGTTTTTT
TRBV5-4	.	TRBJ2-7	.	CASSRKDSVYEQYF	TGTGCCAGCAGCCGAAAGGACAGCGTCTACGAGCAGTACTTC
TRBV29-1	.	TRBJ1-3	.	CSVVNVGLAGNTIYF	TGCAGCGTTGTCAATGTGGGGCTGGCTGGAAACACCATATATTTT
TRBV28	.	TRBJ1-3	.	CASSLVQSSGNTIYF	TGTGCCAGCAGTTTAGTACAGTCCTCTGGAAACACCATATATTTT
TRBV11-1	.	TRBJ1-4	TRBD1	CASTDTGTGHEKLFF	TGTGCCAGCACCGATACCGGGACAGGGCATGAAAAACTGTTTTTT
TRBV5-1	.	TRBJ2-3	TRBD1	CASSLAGTAYTDTQYF	TGCGCCAGCAGCTTGGCGGGGACAGCCTACACAGATACGCAGTATTTT
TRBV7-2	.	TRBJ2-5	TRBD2	CASSLVPSGQETQYF	TGTGCCAGCAGCTTAGTTCCTAGCGGTCAAGAGACCCAGTACTTC
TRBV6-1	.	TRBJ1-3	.	CASSEAFPSSSGNTIYF	TGTGCCAGCAGTGAAGCGTTTCCATCGAGCTCTGGAAACACCATATATTTT
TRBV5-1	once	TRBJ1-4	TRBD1	CASSISGTDNEKLFF	TGCGCCAGCAGCATTTCCGGGACAGACAATGAAAAACTGTTTTTT
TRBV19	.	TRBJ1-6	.	CASSISGGEGPPLHF	TGTGCCAGTAGTATATCGGGGGGTGAGGGTCCACCCCTCCACTTT
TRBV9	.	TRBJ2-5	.	CASSVGPGQETQYF	TGTGCCAGCAGCGTAGGCCCAGGTCAAGAGACCCAGTACTTC
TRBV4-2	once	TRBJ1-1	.	CASSQEQTIYTEAFF	TGTGCCAGCAGCCAAGAACAGACAATTTACACTGAAGCTTTCTTT
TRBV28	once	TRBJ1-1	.	CASSRGYTEAFF	TGTGCCAGCAGCCGGGGGTACACTGAAGCTTTCTTT
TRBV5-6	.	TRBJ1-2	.	CASSTSGYGYTF	TGTGCCAGCAGCACCTCGGGGTATGGCTACACCTTC
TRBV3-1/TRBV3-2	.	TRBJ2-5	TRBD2	CASSQEGLAGVGTQYF	TGTGCCAGCAGCCAAGAAGGGCTAGCGGGGGTTGGGACCCAGTACTTC
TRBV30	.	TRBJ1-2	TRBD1	CAWRDSDRAGGYTF	TGTGCCTGGAGGGACTCTGACAGGGCGGGCGGCTACACCTTC
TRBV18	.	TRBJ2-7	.	CASTREQGKTYEQYF	TGTGCCAGCACACGAGAACAGGGAAAGACCTACGAGCAGTACTTC
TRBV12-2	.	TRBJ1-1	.	CASRLRTGTKATEAFF	TGTGCAAGTCGCCTACGGACAGGGACTAAAGCGACTGAAGCTTTCTTT
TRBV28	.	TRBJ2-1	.	CASGAPNEQFF	TGTGCCAGTGGGGCCCCCAATGAGCAGTTCTTC
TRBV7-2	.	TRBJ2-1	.	CASSDPGKQFF	TGTGCCAGCAGCGATCCGGGAAAGCAGTTCTTC
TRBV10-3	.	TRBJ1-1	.	CAISEMRNTEAFF	TGTGCCATCAGTGAAATGCGGAACACTGAAGCTTTCTTT
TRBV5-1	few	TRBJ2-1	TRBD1	CASSLATGAGDEQFF	TGCGCCAGCAGCTTGGCCACAGGGGCTGGGGATGAGCAGTTCTTC
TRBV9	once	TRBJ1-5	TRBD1	CASSGGQGDQPQHF	TGTGCCAGCAGCGGGGGACAGGGAGATCAGCCCCAGCATTTT
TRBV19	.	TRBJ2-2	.	CAPSGTSSGELFF	TGTGCCCCTTCCGGGACATCCTCCGGGGAGCTGTTTTTT
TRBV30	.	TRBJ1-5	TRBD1	CAWSEGTGRAQPQHF	TGTGCCTGGAGTGAAGGGACAGGGAGGGCTCAGCCCCAGCATTTT
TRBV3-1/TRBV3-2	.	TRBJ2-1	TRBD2	CASSRTGGSYNEQFF	TGTGCCAGCAGCCGAACGGGGGGCTCCTACAATGAGCAGTTCTTC
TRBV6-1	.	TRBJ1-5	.	CASSEAAGNQPQHF	TGTGCCAGCAGTGAAGCGGCAGGGAATCAGCCCCAGCATTTT
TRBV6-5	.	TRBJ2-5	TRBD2	CAGYSGASKTQYF	TGTGCCGGATACAGCGGGGCCTCTAAGACCCAGTACTTC
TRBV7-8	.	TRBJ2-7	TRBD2	CASSITSGANYEQYF	TGTGCCAGCAGCATTACTAGCGGGGCCAACTACGAGCAGTACTTC
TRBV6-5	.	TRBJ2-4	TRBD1	CASRGQGNSIQYF	TGTGCCAGCAGGGGACAGGGGAACAGCATTCAGTACTTC
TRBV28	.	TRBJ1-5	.	CASSLSSSNQPQHF	TGTGCCAGCAGTTTATCGTCTAGCAATCAGCCCCAGCATTTT
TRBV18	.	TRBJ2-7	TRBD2	CASSPQTLAGASYEQYF	TGTGCCAGCTCACCACAGACACTAGCGGGGGCTTCTTACGAGCAGTACTTC
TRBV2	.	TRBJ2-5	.	CASTPLQGLQETQYF	TGTGCCAGCACTCCCCTCCAGGGGCTCCAAGAGACCCAGTACTTC
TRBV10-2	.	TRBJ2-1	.	CASSESSLGEQFF	TGCGCCAGCAGTGAGTCTAGCCTGGGTGAGCAGTTCTTC
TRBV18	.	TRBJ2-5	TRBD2	CASSFTGLAVGERTQYF	TGTGCCAGCTCCTTCACCGGGCTAGCGGTAGGAGAACGGACCCAGTACTTC
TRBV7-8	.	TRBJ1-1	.	CASSLAAGYAGEAFF	TGTGCCAGCAGCTTAGCGGCAGGCTACGCGGGTGAAGCTTTCTTT